Reported below is one TCR beta chain. What it recognizes is unknown. Germline V gives CDR1 MGHRA, CDR2 YSYEKL. This CDR3 has 15 residues. V was shortened by 2 bases and J by 0 bases, with 9 bases between the two germline ends. It was healthy bone marrow donors who served as donors. 60 Vbeta and 13 Jbeta primers were used in PCR. Sequencing used immunoSEQ multiplex PCR; TCRdb keeps in-frame clones, though not all of them. The repertoire includes 130,000 or so clones, over 75% of them detected once, and 1.5% to 2% sits in the top ten. The data stem from a study of cytomegalovirus exposure and HLA in healthy donors. Notes on the study in general: Presence/absence analysis assumed near-uniform sequencing depth across donors. The study flagged approximately 180 TCR beta chains as cytomegalovirus-associated.

The sample was PBMCs. The clonotype was recovered from a man aged 40-49 years in good health and CMV-seronegative. The chain employs TRBV4-1 and TRBJ2-3; TRBD2 might be the D (6 bases). DNA of the CDR3: TGCGCCAGCAGCCAATTCGCGGGAAGCACAGATACGCAGTATTTT. As protein: CASSQFAGSTDTQYF.